These T cell receptor beta chains were read from a single sample in a study of T cell responses to AZD1222 COVID-19 vaccine. The protocol was immunoSEQ multiplex PCR, while the TCRdb copy is restricted to in-frame clones and leaves out a portion. The profile covers about 120,000 clones, with about 87% appearing a single time and roughly 8.9% taken by the ten largest. The sequencing used peripheral blood, collected on day 0 of AZD1222 vaccination. Every receptor here comes from an adult in good health. Each CDR3 is given without its conserved first and last residue.

CDR3	V	J
ATSRDYRTGANVLT	TRBV15	TRBJ2-6
ASSLSGGSKLF	TRBV28	TRBJ1-4
ASSRSQASSTDTQY	TRBV7-9	TRBJ2-3
ASNRGTEAF	TRBV28	TRBJ1-1
ASSLAVTARLSAF	TRBV7-9	TRBJ1-1
ASSQDLPGNTIY	TRBV4-1	TRBJ1-3
ASSLATGPSYTEAF	TRBV5-4	TRBJ1-1
ASSLLGVGTGELF	TRBV7-2	TRBJ2-2
SAQKETQY	TRBV20-1	TRBJ2-5
ASSTQPTSGPYNEQF	TRBV19	TRBJ2-1
ASSLAVTTYGYT	TRBV5-1	TRBJ1-2
ASSPLEILNTEAF	TRBV18	TRBJ1-1